Here is one T cell receptor beta chain with its context. This clonotype was observed at least ten times. This clone's antigen is unknown. No base quality values were provided; no much bigger clone lies one nucleotide off. This sample was included in a study of T cells in Graves' hyperthyroidism and ophthalmopathy (dated by TCRdb to the late 2010s). Regarding the study in general: Peripheral blood was collected at initial diagnosis, before any treatment. A discovery cohort of around 98 patients, 43 with Graves' ophthalmopathy and 55 to 65 with stable Graves' hyperthyroidism, was used to find distinguishing TCR V-J signatures. Prospective prediction of ophthalmopathy was tested in an independent validation cohort of 18 to 20 hyperthyroidism patients and around 16 patients who later progressed to ophthalmopathy. The 100 discovery patients were randomly split 7:3 into training and test sets. Once sampling was done, hyperthyroidism patients were given methimazole at a starting dose of 30 mg daily, whereas ophthalmopathy patients were given high-dose intravenous methylprednisolone. The paper reports TCR Vbeta CDR3 sequencing of some 140 peripheral blood samples: 43 ophthalmopathy, about 75 hyperthyroidism and around 17 progressor patients. The study also compared thyroid tissue and blood T-cell repertoires from several Graves' hyperthyroidism patients. The study at large found these results: Blood samples also contained most of the expanded thyroid clonotypes (frequency above 0.001), which suggests that blood repertoires may reflect thyroid immune responses. A model built on a 13 V-J signature distinguished ophthalmopathy from stable hyperthyroidism, reaching roughly 88% sensitivity and around 82% specificity in cross-validation and 80%/75% in testing. In validation, the model predicted progression to ophthalmopathy with 60% to 71% sensitivity and around 72% specificity, a median of 6.5 months before onset. No statistical method was used to fix the sample size in advance, and group allocation was not hidden from the investigators.

The hyperthyroidism patients were between 18 and 65 years old and newly diagnosed, with a disease duration of less than 2 months. Patients with uncontrolled infections, other autoimmune diseases, pregnancy or lactation were excluded. Clinical symptoms, serum thyroxine and TRAb, thyroid ultrasound, and orbital computed tomography formed the basis for the diagnoses. Blood from progressor patients was drawn when they were first diagnosed with hyperthyroidism, before any ophthalmopathy symptoms appeared. PBMCs were isolated from approximately 10 ml of fresh peripheral blood by Ficoll-Paque density gradient centrifugation. Progressor patients were initially diagnosed with Graves' hyperthyroidism and developed ophthalmopathy during follow-up. Total RNA was extracted using Trizol reagent, and RNA quality was assessed on an Agilent 2100 Bioanalyzer. The TCR beta CDR3 regions were amplified from the RNA transcripts. For the first round of RT-PCR on the TCR CDR3, the HTBI primer set was used together with the Qiagen OneStep RT-PCR kit. Libraries were constructed in a second round of multiplex PCR, after which size selection and purification were carried out. Sequencing of the libraries was done on an Illumina HiSeq2000 using paired-end 100 bp reads. The study's processing was this. SOAPnuke was used to process the raw data, with reads discarded if the reads contained adapters or uncalled bases, had a mean Phred below 15, or lacked an exact constant-primer or identifier match. High-quality paired reads were merged using COPE v1.2.5, and each unique nucleotide sequence was defined as a clonotype. MiTCR v1.1 was used to align the clonotypes against IMGT TRBV, TRBD and TRBJ reference segments. Analysis was restricted to V-J combinations with a frequency above 0.0001, which covered roughly 99% of repertoires. The TCS score was defined as the ratio of F50 (clonal expansion) to E x V (chaos), calculated using BLOSUM62-based TCRdist between CDR3 peptides within each V-J. Welch's t-statistics and random forest reduced fewer than 600 V-J features to 13, which were used in a naive Bayes classifier (R e1071). TCRdb handled the public reads itself, with Q25 trimming in fastp and clone calling in MiXCR, and kept productive beta chains. Duplicate CDR3 protein sequences are folded into a single record with the most common DNA and genes. TCRdb's processing, not the authors' own work, is the source of the V and J calls. The sample table shows tens of thousands of distinct CDR3 sequences, and around 48% are seen once. The ten largest clones take up approximately 6.2% of the sample.

For this chain, trimming is 7 bases at the V end and 4 bases at the J end, and the number of junction bases without a gene match is 11. Via the germline V gene, CDR1 is MNHEY and CDR2 SVGEGT. The CDR3 goes from the cysteine to the phenylalanine over 16 residues. Of the read, only the CDR3 DNA is kept; its 48 bases are in frame from base 1. This TCR came from a woman aged 45 to 65 with Graves' hyperthyroidism that later progressed to Graves' ophthalmopathy. Source material: blood. The V and J genes are TRBV6-2 or TRBV6-3 and TRBJ2-2; 8 of the junction bases match TRBD1. The CDR3 reads CASTTDRAPGTGELFF. The DNA sequence is as follows: TGTGCCAGCACCACGGACAGGGCCCCTGGCACCGGGGAGCTGTTTTTT.